This TCR beta chain was recovered during a study of cytomegalovirus exposure and HLA in healthy donors. General study findings and limits: Beyond CMV serostatus, there was no information to go on about immune exposure. Cytomegalovirus-associated TCR beta chains were listed, numbering 150 to 200. Association of a missense DCLRE1C variant with TCR beta V- and J-gene trimming was reported in a later analysis.

To note about this clone: The antigen is unknown.

The PCR made use of 60 Vbeta and 13 Jbeta primers. TCRdb's copy holds only in-frame clones and misses some; the assay was immunoSEQ multiplex PCR. The sample contains roughly 51,000 clones, over 75% of which appear only once. The TCR originated in a boy under 18 in good health and CMV-seropositive. Sequencing was done on a sample of PBMCs.

The CDR3 DNA reads TGCGCCAGCAGCTTTCGCGGCTATGGCTACACCTTC. Its protein is CASSFRGYGYTF. The rearrangement uses TRBV5-1 and TRBJ1-2; D unresolved. Between the trimmed V and J ends, which lost 2 bases and 4 bases, there was a span of 6 bases. The CDR3 sequence is 12 residues long. CDR1 is SGHRS and CDR2 is YFSETQ in the germline V gene.